Listed below are T cell receptor beta chains from one sample, sequenced in a study of T cell changes during pregnancy in multiple sclerosis. TCRdb's table, derived via immunoSEQ multiplex PCR, lists solely in-frame clones and lacks some. The sample yields about 51,000 clones, about 92% seen once. The specimen comprised CD4+ T cells from peripheral blood mononuclear cells, sampled in the third trimester of pregnancy. The receptors were sampled from a female donor with multiple sclerosis, enrolled in a pregnancy study. Both conserved end residues are part of each CDR3. The D gene is left open where the match is weak. Size tells how often a clone was seen (once, few, many) or the class of an expanded clone, and some rows leave it out.

size: NA
J: TRBJ2-7
D: TRBD2
V: TRBV30
CDR3: CAWSPIGTSVYEQYF
DNA: TGTGCCTGGAGTCCAATAGGGACTAGCGTCTACGAGCAGTACTTC

size: NA
J: TRBJ1-1
D: NA
V: TRBV28
CDR3: CASSPAGRDTEAFF
DNA: TGTGCCAGCAGTCCTGCAGGGCGAGACACTGAAGCTTTCTTT

size: NA
J: TRBJ2-3
D: NA
V: TRBV2
CDR3: CASSLAAPEVTQYF
DNA: TGTGCCAGCAGTCTCGCGGCGCCTGAGGTTACGCAGTATTTT

size: few
J: TRBJ1-1
D: TRBD1
V: TRBV9
CDR3: CASSESRTGRMNTEAFF
DNA: TGTGCCAGCAGCGAATCCCGGACAGGACGAATGAACACTGAAGCTTTCTTT

size: NA
J: TRBJ1-5
D: NA
V: TRBV29-1
CDR3: CSAAGDLNQPQHF
DNA: TGCAGCGCTGCCGGGGATTTGAATCAGCCCCAGCATTTT

size: NA
J: TRBJ2-2
D: NA
V: TRBV5-4
CDR3: CASSLRQGNTGELFF
DNA: TGTGCCAGCAGCTTAAGGCAGGGGAACACCGGGGAGCTGTTTTTT

size: NA
J: TRBJ2-5
D: TRBD2
V: TRBV2
CDR3: CASSQWTSGSQETQYF
DNA: TGTGCCAGCAGCCAATGGACTAGCGGATCCCAAGAGACCCAGTACTTC

size: NA
J: TRBJ1-1
D: NA
V: TRBV7-6
CDR3: CASSLGPGQLNTEAFF
DNA: TGTGCCAGCAGCCTAGGGCCTGGTCAACTGAACACTGAAGCTTTCTTT

size: once
J: TRBJ1-2
D: TRBD1
V: TRBV6-1
CDR3: CASSEGQGGALYGYTF
DNA: TGTGCCAGCAGTGAGGGACAGGGTGGCGCCCTATATGGCTACACCTTC

size: NA
J: TRBJ1-1
D: NA
V: TRBV6-5
CDR3: CASAYSIMNTEAFF
DNA: TGTGCCAGCGCATACAGTATCATGAACACTGAAGCTTTCTTT

size: NA
J: TRBJ2-1
D: NA
V: TRBV11-2
CDR3: CASSPQGGDSNEQFF
DNA: TGTGCCAGCAGCCCCCAAGGGGGGGATAGCAATGAGCAGTTCTTC

size: NA
J: TRBJ2-1
D: TRBD2
V: TRBV5-1
CDR3: CASSLSTSGRYNEQFF
DNA: TGCGCCAGCAGCTTGTCGACTAGCGGGCGTTACAATGAGCAGTTCTTC

size: once
J: TRBJ2-7
D: NA
V: TRBV27
CDR3: CATRSGNGPYEQYF
DNA: TGTGCCACCCGTAGCGGAAATGGACCTTACGAGCAGTACTTC

size: NA
J: TRBJ2-2
D: TRBD1
V: TRBV4-1
CDR3: CASSQFDRGNTGELFF
DNA: TGCGCCAGCAGCCAATTTGACAGGGGGAACACCGGGGAGCTGTTTTTT

size: NA
J: TRBJ2-6
D: NA
V: TRBV10-3
CDR3: CAITAGANVLTF
DNA: TGTGCCATCACCGCTGGGGCCAACGTCCTGACTTTC

size: NA
J: TRBJ2-7
D: TRBD2
V: TRBV9
CDR3: CASSPGGGSLEQYF
DNA: TGTGCCAGCAGCCCCGGGGGGGGTTCCCTCGAGCAGTACTTC

size: NA
J: TRBJ2-7
D: NA
V: TRBV7-9
CDR3: CASSSYTAYEQYF
DNA: TGTGCCAGCAGCTCCTACACAGCCTACGAGCAGTACTTC